This T cell receptor (beta chain) originates from a study of a mutant IDH1 vaccine in newly diagnosed glioma. Turning to the study itself: Commencement of vaccination occurred 4-6 weeks following radiotherapy alone, or concurrently with temozolomide cycles.

Sample time point: week 5, during vaccination. The study gave 300 ug of mutant IDH1 20-mer peptide per vaccine dose, with topical imiquimod. Regarding the study as a whole: Alterations occurring in top peripheral T cell clonotypes seemed unrelated to pseudoprogression.

Comments on this clone: No antigen is known for it.

Trimming cost V 4 bases and J 5 bases; bases outside gene matches: 9. The CDR3 totals 16 residues. Germline CDR1 reads MNHEY; CDR2 reads SVGAGI. TCRdb's copy holds only in-frame clones and misses some; the assay was immunoSEQ multiplex PCR. Among 45,000 to 55,000 clones listed, about three quarters were seen once. The clonotype comes from a woman aged 40 to 55 with glioma. The sequenced sample was PBMCs, obtained from a glioma patient whose treatment included an IDH1 peptide vaccine. V usage is TRBV6-5 and J usage is TRBJ2-3, with TRBD2 matching over 10 bases. The CDR3 coding sequence is TGTGCCAGCAGTTCCCCCCTAGCGGGGGCCCTAGATACGCAGTATTTT. Its translation is CASSSPLAGALDTQYF.